These T cell receptor beta chains were read from a single sample in a study of cytomegalovirus exposure and HLA in healthy donors. Clones were read by immunoSEQ multiplex PCR, and TCRdb kept only the in-frame ones, dropping some. This sample yields approximately 100,000 clones, of which more than 75% are seen a single time; 10% belongs to the top ten. Sequencing was done on a sample of PBMCs. The receptors here all came from a woman under 30 in good health and CMV-seropositive. Each CDR3 is given with its conserved first and last residue. Fields, in order: D gene, CDR3 length, J gene, clone size, V gene, CDR3 protein, CDR3 DNA. D genes are given only for firm matches. A row's size may be missing; if present it is once, few, many or a size class.

D gene: -
CDR3 length: 15
J gene: TRBJ1-5
clone size: -
V gene: TRBV2
CDR3 protein: CASSRVRTSNQPQHF
CDR3 DNA: TGTGCCAGCAGTCGGGTCCGGACAAGCAATCAGCCCCAGCATTTT

D gene: TRBD1
CDR3 length: 15
J gene: TRBJ2-7
clone size: -
V gene: TRBV6-6
CDR3 protein: CASSSRDRGPYEQYF
CDR3 DNA: TGTGCCAGCAGTTCCCGGGACAGGGGGCCCTACGAGCAGTACTTC

D gene: -
CDR3 length: 15
J gene: TRBJ1-6
clone size: -
V gene: TRBV6-1
CDR3 protein: CASRRDPRGGSPLHF
CDR3 DNA: TGTGCCAGCAGGAGGGACCCCAGAGGGGGTTCACCCCTCCACTTT

D gene: -
CDR3 length: 14
J gene: TRBJ1-5
clone size: -
V gene: TRBV9
CDR3 protein: CASSPRNSNQPQHF
CDR3 DNA: TGTGCCAGCAGTCCCAGGAATAGCAATCAGCCCCAGCATTTT

D gene: -
CDR3 length: 16
J gene: TRBJ1-2
clone size: -
V gene: TRBV6-4
CDR3 protein: CASSEVPGKTNYGYTF
CDR3 DNA: TGTGCCAGCAGTGAGGTTCCGGGAAAGACAAACTATGGCTACACCTTC

D gene: TRBD2
CDR3 length: 15
J gene: TRBJ2-1
clone size: -
V gene: TRBV27
CDR3 protein: CASSANGLAGNEQFF
CDR3 DNA: TGTGCCAGCAGTGCTAACGGACTAGCGGGAAATGAGCAGTTCTTC

D gene: -
CDR3 length: 14
J gene: TRBJ2-7
clone size: -
V gene: TRBV9
CDR3 protein: CASSARDTPSEQYF
CDR3 DNA: TGTGCCAGCAGCGCCCGGGACACGCCGAGCGAGCAGTACTTC

D gene: TRBD2
CDR3 length: 15
J gene: TRBJ2-1
clone size: -
V gene: TRBV6-4
CDR3 protein: CASSALLAGGYEQFF
CDR3 DNA: TGTGCCAGCAGTGCCTTGCTAGCGGGAGGGTATGAGCAGTTCTTC

D gene: TRBD1
CDR3 length: 15
J gene: TRBJ2-2
clone size: -
V gene: TRBV11-2
CDR3 protein: CASSLSGQGTGELFF
CDR3 DNA: TGTGCCAGCAGCCTATCGGGACAGGGCACCGGGGAGCTGTTTTTT

D gene: -
CDR3 length: 15
J gene: TRBJ2-3
clone size: -
V gene: TRBV5-4
CDR3 protein: CASSLAASFADTQYF
CDR3 DNA: TGTGCCAGCAGCTTGGCGGCTAGCTTCGCAGATACGCAGTATTTT

D gene: TRBD1
CDR3 length: 16
J gene: TRBJ2-2
clone size: few
V gene: TRBV5-4
CDR3 protein: CASSLLDRGVAGELFF
CDR3 DNA: TGTGCCAGCAGCCTTCTAGACAGGGGAGTCGCCGGGGAGCTGTTTTTT

D gene: -
CDR3 length: 14
J gene: TRBJ1-6
clone size: -
V gene: TRBV6-5
CDR3 protein: CASSYGSSNSPLHF
CDR3 DNA: TGTGCCAGCAGTTACGGTAGTTCTAATTCACCCCTCCACTTT

D gene: TRBD1
CDR3 length: 15
J gene: TRBJ1-1
clone size: -
V gene: TRBV2
CDR3 protein: CASSEVPTGGTEAFF
CDR3 DNA: TGTGCCAGCAGTGAAGTTCCCACAGGGGGGACTGAAGCTTTCTTT

D gene: TRBD2
CDR3 length: 15
J gene: TRBJ2-1
clone size: -
V gene: TRBV29-1
CDR3 protein: CSVEESGGAYNEQFF
CDR3 DNA: TGCAGCGTTGAGGAAAGCGGGGGGGCTTACAATGAGCAGTTCTTC

D gene: -
CDR3 length: 19
J gene: TRBJ2-1
clone size: -
V gene: TRBV21-1
CDR3 protein: CASSKQTHRRGTHYNEQFF
CDR3 DNA: TGTGCCAGCAGCAAGCAGACCCACCGGCGCGGGACCCACTACAATGAGCAGTTCTTC

D gene: -
CDR3 length: 16
J gene: TRBJ2-3
clone size: -
V gene: TRBV11-2
CDR3 protein: CASSLARSLDTDTQYF
CDR3 DNA: TGTGCCAGCAGCTTAGCGCGGTCACTTGACACAGATACGCAGTATTTT

D gene: -
CDR3 length: 16
J gene: TRBJ1-4
clone size: -
V gene: TRBV18
CDR3 protein: CASSPPRPRTNEKLFF
CDR3 DNA: TGTGCCAGCTCACCACCACGTCCACGGACTAATGAAAAACTGTTTTTT

D gene: -
CDR3 length: 15
J gene: TRBJ2-3
clone size: -
V gene: TRBV30
CDR3 protein: CAWSGVADNTDTQYF
CDR3 DNA: TGTGCCTGGAGTGGTGTAGCGGATAACACAGATACGCAGTATTTT

D gene: -
CDR3 length: 15
J gene: TRBJ1-5
clone size: -
V gene: TRBV28
CDR3 protein: CANPPFDRIVQPQHF
CDR3 DNA: TGTGCCAACCCGCCCTTCGACAGGATCGTTCAGCCCCAGCATTTT

D gene: -
CDR3 length: 13
J gene: TRBJ2-1
clone size: -
V gene: TRBV18
CDR3 protein: CASSLGRSNEQFF
CDR3 DNA: TGTGCCAGCTCCCTGGGGAGGAGCAATGAGCAGTTCTTC

D gene: TRBD1
CDR3 length: 14
J gene: TRBJ1-6
clone size: once
V gene: TRBV6-4
CDR3 protein: CASSMGQGGSPLHF
CDR3 DNA: TGTGCCAGCAGTATGGGCCAGGGGGGTTCACCCCTCCACTTT

D gene: -
CDR3 length: 13
J gene: TRBJ1-2
clone size: -
V gene: TRBV5-1
CDR3 protein: CASSLTVLYGYTF
CDR3 DNA: TGCGCCAGCAGCTTGACAGTGCTCTATGGCTACACCTTC

D gene: -
CDR3 length: 15
J gene: TRBJ2-3
clone size: -
V gene: TRBV7-9
CDR3 protein: CASTTDNTFTDTQYF
CDR3 DNA: TGTGCCAGTACAACCGACAATACCTTCACAGATACGCAGTATTTT

D gene: -
CDR3 length: 14
J gene: TRBJ1-1
clone size: -
V gene: TRBV19
CDR3 protein: CASSTRDPWGEAFF
CDR3 DNA: TGTGCCAGTAGTACCCGGGATCCTTGGGGTGAAGCTTTCTTT

D gene: TRBD1
CDR3 length: 15
J gene: TRBJ1-4
clone size: -
V gene: TRBV28
CDR3 protein: CASMVNSGQSEKLFF
CDR3 DNA: TGTGCCAGCATGGTGAACTCGGGACAGAGTGAAAAACTGTTTTTT

D gene: -
CDR3 length: 16
J gene: TRBJ1-6
clone size: -
V gene: TRBV27
CDR3 protein: CASSSNRQHRNSPLHF
CDR3 DNA: TGTGCCAGCAGTTCAAACCGACAACACCGGAATTCACCCCTCCACTTT

D gene: -
CDR3 length: 14
J gene: TRBJ1-6
clone size: -
V gene: TRBV6-1
CDR3 protein: CASSEVPVSSPLHF
CDR3 DNA: TGTGCCAGCAGTGAAGTGCCGGTTAGTTCACCCCTCCACTTT

D gene: -
CDR3 length: 14
J gene: TRBJ2-7
clone size: few
V gene: TRBV7-3
CDR3 protein: CASSLGAGPYEQYF
CDR3 DNA: TGTGCCAGCAGCTTAGGGGCCGGGCCCTACGAGCAGTACTTC

D gene: TRBD1
CDR3 length: 18
J gene: TRBJ1-4
clone size: few
V gene: TRBV4-3
CDR3 protein: CASSQHTTGTGVNEKLFF
CDR3 DNA: TGCGCCAGCAGCCAACACACTACCGGGACAGGGGTGAATGAAAAACTGTTTTTT

D gene: -
CDR3 length: 14
J gene: TRBJ2-7
clone size: -
V gene: TRBV9
CDR3 protein: CASSVELASYEQYF
CDR3 DNA: TGTGCCAGCAGCGTGGAACTAGCTTCCTACGAGCAGTACTTC

D gene: -
CDR3 length: 14
J gene: TRBJ2-3
clone size: -
V gene: TRBV2
CDR3 protein: CASSEAYLVDTQYF
CDR3 DNA: TGTGCCAGCAGTGAAGCCTACCTTGTGGATACGCAGTATTTT

D gene: -
CDR3 length: 17
J gene: TRBJ2-7
clone size: -
V gene: TRBV27
CDR3 protein: CASSLNPRRLAAYEQYF
CDR3 DNA: TGTGCCAGCAGTTTAAACCCGCGTCGGTTAGCGGCCTACGAGCAGTACTTC

D gene: -
CDR3 length: 12
J gene: TRBJ1-6
clone size: -
V gene: TRBV27
CDR3 protein: CATQGYNSPLHF
CDR3 DNA: TGTGCCACCCAGGGTTATAATTCACCCCTCCACTTT

D gene: -
CDR3 length: 12
J gene: TRBJ2-1
clone size: -
V gene: TRBV7-9
CDR3 protein: CSSSRRGNEQFF
CDR3 DNA: TGTTCCAGCAGCCGTAGGGGCAATGAGCAGTTCTTC

D gene: -
CDR3 length: 13
J gene: TRBJ1-2
clone size: -
V gene: TRBV14
CDR3 protein: CASSQGQGYGYTF
CDR3 DNA: TGTGCCAGCAGCCAAGGCCAGGGGTATGGCTACACCTTC

D gene: -
CDR3 length: 14
J gene: TRBJ2-7
clone size: -
V gene: TRBV9
CDR3 protein: CASSVAPGNNEQYF
CDR3 DNA: TGTGCCAGCAGCGTAGCTCCGGGAAACAACGAGCAGTACTTC

D gene: -
CDR3 length: 14
J gene: TRBJ2-3
clone size: -
V gene: TRBV28
CDR3 protein: CASNIGVPTDTQYF
CDR3 DNA: TGTGCCAGCAATATAGGGGTGCCCACAGATACGCAGTATTTT

D gene: TRBD2
CDR3 length: 19
J gene: TRBJ2-1
clone size: -
V gene: TRBV4-2
CDR3 protein: CASSQVSSGRASSYNEQFF
CDR3 DNA: TGTGCCAGCAGCCAAGTGTCTAGCGGGCGGGCTAGCTCCTACAATGAGCAGTTCTTC

D gene: TRBD1
CDR3 length: 15
J gene: TRBJ2-1
clone size: once
V gene: TRBV19
CDR3 protein: CASGGTRGLNNEQFF
CDR3 DNA: TGTGCCAGCGGTGGGACCAGGGGGCTGAACAATGAGCAGTTCTTC

D gene: TRBD2
CDR3 length: 17
J gene: TRBJ2-1
clone size: medium-sized
V gene: TRBV5-6
CDR3 protein: CASSFTSGGASYNEQFF
CDR3 DNA: TGTGCCAGCAGCTTTACTAGCGGGGGGGCCTCCTACAATGAGCAGTTCTTC

D gene: -
CDR3 length: 16
J gene: TRBJ1-1
clone size: -
V gene: TRBV18
CDR3 protein: CASSPPRGRGNTEAFF
CDR3 DNA: TGTGCCAGCTCACCACCAAGAGGGCGGGGGAACACTGAAGCTTTCTTT

D gene: TRBD2
CDR3 length: 14
J gene: TRBJ2-1
clone size: -
V gene: TRBV19
CDR3 protein: CATGLAVSYNEQFF
CDR3 DNA: TGTGCCACAGGACTAGCGGTTTCCTACAATGAGCAGTTCTTC

D gene: -
CDR3 length: 14
J gene: TRBJ2-5
clone size: -
V gene: TRBV28
CDR3 protein: CASSPAGYQETQYF
CDR3 DNA: TGTGCCAGCAGCCCTGCGGGATATCAAGAGACCCAGTACTTC